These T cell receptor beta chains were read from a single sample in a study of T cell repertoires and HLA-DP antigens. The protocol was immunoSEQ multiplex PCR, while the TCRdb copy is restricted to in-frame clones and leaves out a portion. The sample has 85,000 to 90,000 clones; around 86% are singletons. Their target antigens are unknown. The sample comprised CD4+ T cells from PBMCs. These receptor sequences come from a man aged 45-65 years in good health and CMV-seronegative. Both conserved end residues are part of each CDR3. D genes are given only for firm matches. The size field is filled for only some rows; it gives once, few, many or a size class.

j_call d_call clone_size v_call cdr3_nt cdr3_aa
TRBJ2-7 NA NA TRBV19 TGTGCCAGTAACCCAAGACTCGACTCCTACGAGCAGTACTTC CASNPRLDSYEQYF
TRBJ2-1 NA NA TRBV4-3 TGCGCCAGCAGCCAAGATCCACAGGTCGGGAATGAGCAGTTCTTC CASSQDPQVGNEQFF
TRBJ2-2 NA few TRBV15 TGTGCCACCAGCAGGGGACTCGCTAAACTCGGGGAGCTGTTTTTT CATSRGLAKLGELFF
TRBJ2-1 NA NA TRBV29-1 TGCAGCGTTGGTTCGGGAATAAGTTATGAGCAGTTCTTC CSVGSGISYEQFF
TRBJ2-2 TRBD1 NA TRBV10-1 TGCGCCAGCAGTGAGAGGACAGGGCGGCGGTCCGGGGAGCTGTTTTTT CASSERTGRRSGELFF
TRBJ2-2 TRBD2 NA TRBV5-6 TGTGCCAGCAGCCGTCGGACTAGGTTTGGTGGGGAGCTGTTTTTT CASSRRTRFGGELFF
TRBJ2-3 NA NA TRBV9 TGTGCCAGCAGCGTAGAGATCAGGGGTGGCACAGATACGCAGTATTTT CASSVEIRGGTDTQYF
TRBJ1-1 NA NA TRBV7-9 TGTGCCAGCAGCTTAGCGCGTCAGATGAACACTGAAGCTTTCTTT CASSLARQMNTEAFF
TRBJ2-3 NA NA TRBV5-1 TGCGCCAGCAGCTTAGGCGGAATTAGCACAGATACGCAGTATTTT CASSLGGISTDTQYF
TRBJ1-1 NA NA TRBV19 TGTGCCAGTACCATTCGCCGGGGGAACACTGAAGCTTTCTTT CASTIRRGNTEAFF
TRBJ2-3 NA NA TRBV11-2 TGTGCCAGCAGCTCCCAGAGCCGAGATACGCAGTATTTT CASSSQSRDTQYF
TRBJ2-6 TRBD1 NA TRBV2 TGTGCCAGCCAGGGGGCAGGGATTGGGGCCAACGTCCTGACTTTC CASQGAGIGANVLTF
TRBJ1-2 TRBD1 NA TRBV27 TGTGCCAGCAGTTTATCGGCAGGGGGCTATGGCTACACCTTC CASSLSAGGYGYTF
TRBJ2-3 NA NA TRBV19 TGTGCCAGCTCGATAGGGGATAACACAGATACGCAGTATTTT CASSIGDNTDTQYF
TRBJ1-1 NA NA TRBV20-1 TGCAGAGCACCTCATCAAGCTTTCTTT CRAPHQAFF
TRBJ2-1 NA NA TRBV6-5 TGTGCCAGCAGTTACTCGACTGGGTACAATGAGCAGTTCTTC CASSYSTGYNEQFF
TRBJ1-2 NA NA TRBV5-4 TGTGCCAGCAGCCTGTCCCCGCGGGCGGATGGCTACACCTTC CASSLSPRADGYTF
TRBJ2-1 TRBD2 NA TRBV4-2 TGTGCCAGCAGCCAAGAATTCAGCGGGGGGCCCGGTGAGCAGTTCTTC CASSQEFSGGPGEQFF
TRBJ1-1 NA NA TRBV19 TGTGCCAGTAGTTCCAACAGGTACACTGAAGCTTTCTTT CASSSNRYTEAFF
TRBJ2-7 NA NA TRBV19 TGTGCCAGTAGTGAAGGTCTATACGAGCAGTACTTC CASSEGLYEQYF
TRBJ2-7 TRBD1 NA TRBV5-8 TGTGCCAGCAGACGGACAGGGGGCACATACGAGCAGTACTTC CASRRTGGTYEQYF
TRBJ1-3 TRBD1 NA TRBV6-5 TGTGCCAGCAGGGCGACAGGGGACGCTGGAAACACCATATATTTT CASRATGDAGNTIYF
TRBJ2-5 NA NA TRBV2 TGTGCCAGCGGGGGCCTACAAGAGACCCAGTACTTC CASGGLQETQYF
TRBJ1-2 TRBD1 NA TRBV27 TGTGCCAGCAGTCCGAACCGGGACAGCTATGGCTACACCTTC CASSPNRDSYGYTF
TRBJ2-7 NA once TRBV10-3 TGTGCCATTCGTATCCAGGCAGGGACCTACGAGCAGTACTTC CAIRIQAGTYEQYF
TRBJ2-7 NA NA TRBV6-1 TGTGCCAGCAGTGGCTTATTAGCCACTCGCGTGAGCTACGAGCAGTACTTC CASSGLLATRVSYEQYF
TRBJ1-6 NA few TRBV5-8 TGTGCCAGCAGCTTGACAGAGGACTCACCCCTCCACTTT CASSLTEDSPLHF
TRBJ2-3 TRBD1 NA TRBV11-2 TGTGCCAGCAGCCCGGGGACAGGGGCAGATACGCAGTATTTT CASSPGTGADTQYF